The TCR beta chain under discussion was sequenced for a study of shared clonotypes between healthy human individuals. Overall study context: CD4 naive and CD4 memory each took three plates per donor, while CD8 naive took two and CD8 memory one. Broader study findings: Clonotype sharing among donors was expected to depend on sequencing depth. Against clonotypes common to all four donors, non-shared ones had lower generation probabilities.

This clone was observed at least ten times. The antigen remains unidentified. The sample holds other DNA sequences that translate to the same CDR3. Sequencing used immunoSEQ multiplex PCR; TCRdb keeps in-frame clones, though not all of them. The sample yields over a million clones, around 78% seen once. The ends were cut back, 0 bases at V and 2 bases at J, with 7 bases in the middle. The germline V gene has CDR1 SEHNR and CDR2 FQNEAQ (reference sequence). This CDR3 is built from 14 residues. The V call is TRBV7-9, the J call TRBJ1-2, with unresolved D. The source material was memory CD4+ T cells from PBMCs. As for subset: CD45RA-negative fraction. The receptor was derived from a man between 18 and 35 years old in good health. Some clones in this sample may be carry-over from other donors' samples. The CDR3 DNA reads TGTGCCAGCAGCTTAGCATCGGGAAACTATGGCTACACCTTC. It translates to CASSLASGNYGYTF.